This T cell receptor beta chain was profiled in a study of shared clonotypes between healthy human individuals. In germline, CDR1 is MGHDK, CDR2 SYGVNS. With 3 bases removed from V and 6 bases from J, the gap between germline ends came to 7 bases. The CDR3 runs 12 residues. The assay was immunoSEQ multiplex PCR, and TCRdb's table has in-frame clones only and misses some. The sample includes roughly 2,000,000 clones, about 95% of them seen just once. As defined, naive CD8 cells were CD45RO-negative and positively selected for CCR7, with terminally differentiated effector memory CD45RA+ cells excluded.

Material for sequencing was naive CD8+ T cells sorted from blood. This receptor was identified in a man younger than 35 in good health. The chain links TRBV25-1 to TRBJ2-3; D uncertain. Written as DNA, the CDR3 is TGTGCCAGCAGTGACAGGAAGGATACGCAGTATTTT. It codes for CASSDRKDTQYF.